The present TCR beta chain was sequenced within a study of beta chain features in type 1 diabetes. About the research overall: Examination covered over 85,000,000 sorted cells spanning all samples.

Findings of the study overall: There was a moderate but significant shortening of TCRB CDR3s in all four CD4+ subsets of Type 1 diabetes patients. Sequencing the cDNA could make cells with high TCR expression show up more than they should. Naive, central memory and Treg TCRB repertoires appeared more alike in patients than in healthy donors.

Staining for CD45RO/CCR7/CD25/CD127/CD95/CD27 allowed sorting of CD4+ naive, central memory, regulatory and stem cell-like memory cells. As for this clone: The antigen is undetermined.

Expressed TCRB transcripts got sequenced, as all isolated RNA was reverse transcribed. The data were produced by immunoSEQ multiplex PCR, yet TCRdb's version contains in-frame clones alone and is incomplete. Of around 56,000 clones listed, approximately 52% are singletons. This CDR3 has 16 residues. J was trimmed by 0 bases and V by 3 bases; bases with no gene match: 8. The germline V gene has CDR1 ENHRY and CDR2 SYGVKD. The chain has TRBV10-3 and TRBJ2-7; 7 positions match TRBD2. The sequencing input was Tregs from blood. This sequence was found in a woman aged 40 to 50 with type 1 diabetes. CDR3 residues: CAISDRVGGSSYEQYF. DNA of the CDR3: TGTGCCATCAGTGACCGAGTGGGAGGGAGCTCCTACGAGCAGTACTTC.